This entry describes one T cell receptor (beta chain). This CDR3 contains 12 residues. The trim removed 9 bases at V and 2 bases at J, leaving 4 bases unmatched. Germline CDR1 and CDR2: MNHEY and SVGAGI. This entry belongs to a study of blood T cell repertoires in COVID-19. Study in general: The United States, Italy and Spain provided the acute and convalescent COVID-19 samples. T cells, B-cell-depleted T cells, or PBMCs provided the cDNA or gDNA that served as material.

Authors' methods: Nucleated cell number was recorded as an estimate derived from reference gene primer amplification. Data came from immunoSEQ multiplex PCR; TCRdb stores just in-frame clones and leaves some out. That table is the source of V, J and clone size, and D and trimming were worked out from the DNA. The sample has approximately 93,000 clones, about 74% seen once. This clonotype was sampled from a man between 65 and 80 years old with COVID-19, enrolled during active disease. This sequence joins TRBV6-5 and TRBJ2-7; 7 bases align to TRBD1. Sequencing was carried out using peripheral blood. CDR3 bases: TGTGCCAGTAACAGGGGAACCTACGAGCAGTACTTC. Its translation is CASNRGTYEQYF.